One sample yielded the 17 T cell receptor beta chains listed below, sequenced in a study of T-cell memory formation after mild COVID-19. TCRdb fed the 5' RACE reads into MiXCR, producing one record per CDR3 protein. The top ten clones hold around 7.7% of a sample with around 510,000 distinct CDR3 sequences, roughly 22% of them seen once. Sequenced material: PBMCs or a T cell subset sorted from them (not recorded which). The receptors here all came from an adult woman who had mild COVID-19 (a few samples of this study predate the infection). Cell type and time point are not known.

This clonotype has only a few counts. V and J are TRBV7-2 and TRBJ2-5, with a possible D match to TRBD1 (5 bases). Germline CDR1 SGHTA, CDR2 FQGNSA. The CDR3 consists of 15 residues. Trimming shortened V by 1 base and J by 3 bases, and 12 bases separated the two germline ends. Here the CDR3 DNA reads TGTGCCAGCAGCTTAGGTCCTGGGGCCGAAGAGACCCAGTACTTC. This translates into CASSLGPGAEETQYF. Filled out from reference TRBV7-2 and TRBJ2-5, the complete variable domain reads GAGVSQSPSNKVTEKGKDVELRCDPISGHTALYWYRQSLGQGLEFLIYFQGNSAPDKSGLPSDRFSAERTGGSVSTLTIQRTQQEDSAVYLCASSLGPGAEETQYFGPGTRLLVL.

This clonotype showed up just a few times. As DNA, the CDR3 is TGTGCCAGCAGCGCACCGACAGCCGGGACAGACCTTGATGAGCAGTACTTC. Translating it yields CASSAPTAGTDLDEQYF. V usage is TRBV9 and J usage is TRBJ2-7, with 7 bases that match TRBD1. The germline gives CDR1 SGDLS, CDR2 YYNGEE. The CDR3 is made up of 17 amino acids. V was clipped by 3 bases and J by 7 bases; unmatched bases: 19. The full variable domain, with the rest looked up from reference TRBV9 and TRBJ2-7, is DSGVTQTPKHLITATGQRVTLRCSPRSGDLSVYWYQQSLDQGLQFLIQYYNGEERAKGNILERFSAQQFPDLHSELNLSSLELGDSALYFCASSAPTAGTDLDEQYFGPGTRLTVT.

J is TRBJ2-7 and V is TRBV5-4, with 7 bases lining up with TRBD2. Trimming took 3 bases from V and 2 from J; bases not matched to a gene: 5. Germline loops: CDR1 SGHNT, CDR2 YYREEE (reference sequence). The CDR3 length is 14 residues. Here the CDR3 reads CASSSGLETYEQYF. CDR3 DNA sequence: TGTGCCAGCAGCTCCGGACTAGAAACCTACGAGCAGTACTTC. Complete variable domain (other parts from reference TRBV5-4 and TRBJ2-7): ETGVTQSPTHLIKTRGQQVTLRCSSQSGHNTVSWYQQALGQGPQFIFQYYREEENGRGNFPPRFSGLQFPNYSSELNVNALELDDSALYLCASSSGLETYEQYFGPGTRLTVT.

The rearrangement uses TRBV19 and TRBJ2-7, with 7 bases fitting TRBD1. The CDR3 contains 15 residues. J was trimmed by 0 bases and V by 4 bases; bases with no gene match: 6. The V gene's germline CDR1 is LNHDA and CDR2 SQIVND (reference sequence). The CDR3 region is CASSKGAGVSYEQYF. Written as DNA, the CDR3 is TGTGCCAGTAGTAAGGGGGCAGGAGTCTCCTACGAGCAGTACTTC. Together with reference TRBV19 and TRBJ2-7, the CDR3 gives the full variable domain: DGGITQSPKYLFRKEGQNVTLSCEQNLNHDAMYWYRQDPGQGLRLIYYSQIVNDFQKGDIAEGYSVSREKKESFPLTVTSAQKNPTAFYLCASSKGAGVSYEQYFGPGTRLTVT.

This clonotype was seen a few times. This rearrangement joins TRBV12-3 or TRBV12-4 to TRBJ1-1; D might be TRBD1 (6 bases). The CDR3 sequence is 13 residues long. V was cut by 7 bases and J by 6 bases, with 15 bases left in between. The CDR3 loop reads CASTADRNAEAFF. The CDR3 DNA sequence: TGTGCCAGCACCGCGGACAGAAACGCTGAAGCTTTCTTT.

The V call is TRBV15, the J call TRBJ2-7; 10 nucleotides match TRBD1. Germline trimming cut 5 bases from V and 0 bases from J; bases unmatched to any gene: 19. CDR3 size: 20 residues. Germline V gives CDR1 LNHNV, CDR2 YYDKDF (reference sequence). CDR3 residues: CATSPKDGTGALGASYEQYF. The CDR3 DNA is TGTGCCACCAGCCCTAAGGATGGGACAGGGGCATTAGGGGCCTCCTACGAGCAGTACTTC. Using reference TRBV15 and TRBJ2-7 for the parts outside the CDR3, the full variable domain is DAMVIQNPRYQVTQFGKPVTLSCSQTLNHNVMYWYQQKSSQAPKLLFHYYDKDFNNEADTPDNFQSRRPNTSFCFLDIRSPGLGDTAMYLCATSPKDGTGALGASYEQYFGPGTRLTVT.

The chain links TRBV7-9 to TRBJ2-3; D remains ambiguous. V was trimmed by 0 bases and J by 2 bases, leaving 9 bases between them. Germline V gene lookup returns CDR1 SEHNR and CDR2 FQNEAQ (reference sequence). CDR3 length equals 15 residues. CDR3 region: CASSLARRATDTQYF. The CDR3 DNA reads as TGTGCCAGCAGCTTAGCCCGAAGGGCCACAGATACGCAGTATTTT.

The V gene is TRBV12-3 or TRBV12-4, the J gene TRBJ1-2; maybe TRBD1 (6 bases). The CDR3 spans 14 residues. Trimming took 6 bases from V and 1 from J, leaving 12 bases between them. The CDR3, as DNA: TGTGCCAGCAGCGGGGGGGGCTTTAACTATGGCTACACCTTC. The encoded protein is CASSGGGFNYGYTF.

J is TRBJ2-7 and V is TRBV13; 10 positions match TRBD2. The germline gives CDR1 PRHDT, CDR2 FYEKMQ (reference sequence). V shed 5 bases and J 0 bases; nucleotides not matched to a gene: 13. There are 18 residues in the CDR3. Written as DNA, the CDR3 is TGTGCCAGCAGCCAAAACCCGCTTAGCGGGGGGCACTCCTACGAGCAGTACTTC. This encodes CASSQNPLSGGHSYEQYF.

The genes are TRBV7-2 and TRBJ2-2, with TRBD1 as a possible D gene (6 bases). The CDR3 length is 14 residues. The V gene lost 0 bases and the J gene lost 5 bases, with 7 bases spanning the gap. Germline V lookup: CDR1 SGHTA, CDR2 FQGNSA. The CDR3 DNA reads as TGTGCCAGCAGCTTAGCCACAGGGACCGGGGAGCTGTTTTTT. Encoded protein: CASSLATGTGELFF.

This chain's CDR3 is CASSEGGLHNEQFF. As DNA, the CDR3 is TGTGCCAGCAGCGAGGGAGGTTTACACAATGAGCAGTTCTTC. The chain carries TRBV5-5 and TRBJ2-1; D might be TRBD2 (6 bases). V was pared by 4 bases and J by 5 bases, with 13 bases between. Germline values: CDR1 SGHKS, CDR2 YYEKEE (reference sequence). There are 14 residues in the CDR3.

The V call is TRBV19, the J call TRBJ1-6; tentative D call: TRBD1 (6 bases). Trimming removed 5 bases at V and 10 bases at J, with 15 bases between. The CDR3 spans 14 residues. In germline, CDR1 is LNHDA, CDR2 SQIVND (reference sequence). The CDR3 DNA is TGTGCCAGTAGTGAGAGGGGGGAGAAGTCACCCCTCCACTTT. It specifies CASSERGEKSPLHF.

The CDR3 reads CASSYPTDMNTEAFF. In DNA, the CDR3 is TGTGCCAGCAGTTACCCGACAGATATGAACACTGAAGCTTTCTTT. This chain joins TRBV6-6 and TRBJ1-1, with TRBD1 as a possible D gene (5 bases). CDR1 and CDR2 (germline): MNHNY, SVGAGI (reference sequence). This CDR3 is built from 15 residues. Trimming cost V 2 bases and J 0 bases, with 10 bases left between them.

This clonotype has only a few counts. This chain links TRBV30 with TRBJ2-6; D not certain. V was trimmed by 3 bases and J by 4 bases, leaving 1 base between them. The CDR3 is 11 residues long. The V gene's germline CDR1 is GTSNPN and CDR2 SVGIG (reference sequence). CDR3 sequence (DNA): TGTGCCTGGAGCGGGGCCAACGTCCTGACTTTC. Translation: CAWSGANVLTF.

This clonotype was seen more than once but under ten times. The chain links TRBV5-1 to TRBJ2-1; the D call may be TRBD1 or TRBD2 (6 bases each). The CDR3 spans 17 residues. The germline V gene encodes CDR1 SGHRS and CDR2 YFSETQ. The ends were cut back, 4 bases at V and 1 base at J, with 18 bases in the middle. The CDR3 DNA is TGCGCCAGCAGCGATCGAGGGTGGAGGGGGTCCTACAATGAGCAGTTCTTC. It specifies CASSDRGWRGSYNEQFF.

V gene TRBV20-1 combines with J gene TRBJ2-7, with 10 nucleotides matching TRBD2. J lost 7 bases, V lost 5 bases, and 14 bases had no gene match. Germline V gives CDR1 DFQATT, CDR2 SNEGSKA (reference sequence). CDR3 length: 15 amino acids. DNA for the CDR3: TGCAGTGCTGGTCCCTCTAGCGGGAGTTGGTGGGAGCAGTACTTC. Residues: CSAGPSSGSWWEQYF.

V and J are TRBV7-9 and TRBJ2-3; D is uncertain. CDR1 and CDR2 (germline): SEHNR, FQNEAQ (reference sequence). CDR3 length equals 15 residues. V lost 2 bases, J lost 8 bases, and 17 bases lay in between. CDR3 coding DNA: TGTGCCAGCAGCTTACCCCTCTCGTCCCCGGGTACGCAGTATTTT. It codes for CASSLPLSSPGTQYF.